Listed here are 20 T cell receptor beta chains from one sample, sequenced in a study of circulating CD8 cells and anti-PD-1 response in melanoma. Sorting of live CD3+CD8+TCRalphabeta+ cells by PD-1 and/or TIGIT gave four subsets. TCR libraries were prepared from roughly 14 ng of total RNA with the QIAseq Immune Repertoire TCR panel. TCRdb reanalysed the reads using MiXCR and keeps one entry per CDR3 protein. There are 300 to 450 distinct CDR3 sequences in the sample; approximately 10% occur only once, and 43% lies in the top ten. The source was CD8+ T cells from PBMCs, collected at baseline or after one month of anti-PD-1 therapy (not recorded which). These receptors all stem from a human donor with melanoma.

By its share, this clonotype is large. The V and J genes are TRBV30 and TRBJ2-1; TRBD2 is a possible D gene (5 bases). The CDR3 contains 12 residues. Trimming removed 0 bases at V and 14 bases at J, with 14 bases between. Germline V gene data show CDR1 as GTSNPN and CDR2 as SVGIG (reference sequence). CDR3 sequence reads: CAWSVDGPREFF. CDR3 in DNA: TGTGCCTGGAGTGTTGACGGCCCGAGGGAGTTCTTC.

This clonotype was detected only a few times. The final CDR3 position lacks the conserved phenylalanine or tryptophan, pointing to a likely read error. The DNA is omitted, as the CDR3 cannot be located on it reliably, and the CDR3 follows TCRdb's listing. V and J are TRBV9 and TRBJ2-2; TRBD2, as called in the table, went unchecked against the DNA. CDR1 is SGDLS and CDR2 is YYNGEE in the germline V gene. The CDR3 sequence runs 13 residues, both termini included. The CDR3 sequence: CASSGSDPGELLL.

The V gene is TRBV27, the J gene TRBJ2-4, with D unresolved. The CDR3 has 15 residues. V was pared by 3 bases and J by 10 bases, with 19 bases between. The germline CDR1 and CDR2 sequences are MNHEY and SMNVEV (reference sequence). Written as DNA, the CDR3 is TGTGCCAGCAGTTTCTCCCCCGGGTATTTAGAAATTCAGTACTTC. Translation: CASSFSPGYLEIQYF.

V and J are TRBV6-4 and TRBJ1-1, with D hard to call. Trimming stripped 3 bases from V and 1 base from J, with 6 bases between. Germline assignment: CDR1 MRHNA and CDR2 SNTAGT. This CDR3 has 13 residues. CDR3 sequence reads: CASSEAGNTEAFF. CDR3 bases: TGTGCCAGCAGTGAGGCAGGGAACACTGAAGCTTTCTTT.

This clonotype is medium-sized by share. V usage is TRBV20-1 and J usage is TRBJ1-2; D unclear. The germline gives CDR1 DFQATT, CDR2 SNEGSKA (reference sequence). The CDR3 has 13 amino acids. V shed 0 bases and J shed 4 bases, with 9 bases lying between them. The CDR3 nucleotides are TGCAGTGCTAGAGATTCGACGGGCTATGGCTACACCTTC. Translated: CSARDSTGYGYTF.

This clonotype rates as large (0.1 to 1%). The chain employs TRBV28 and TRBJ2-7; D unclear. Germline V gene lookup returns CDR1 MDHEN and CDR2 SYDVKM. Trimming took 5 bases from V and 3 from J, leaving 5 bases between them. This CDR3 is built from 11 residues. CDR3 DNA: TGTGCCAGCAGTAACTACTACGAGCAGTACTTC. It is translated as CASSNYYEQYF.

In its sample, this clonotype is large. The CDR3 DNA is TGTGCCAGCAGCCCCCAGGGCTCGGAGACCCAGTACTTC. It codes for CASSPQGSETQYF. The chain combines TRBV7-3 with TRBJ2-5; TRBD1 might be the D (5 bases). The ends were cut back, 5 bases at V and 5 bases at J, with 12 bases in the middle. The CDR3 has 13 residues. Looked up from germline, CDR1 is SGHTA and CDR2 is FQGTGA.

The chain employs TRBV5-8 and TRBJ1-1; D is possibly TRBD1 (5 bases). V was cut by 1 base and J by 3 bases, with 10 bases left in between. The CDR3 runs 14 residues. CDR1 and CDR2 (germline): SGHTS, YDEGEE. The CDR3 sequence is CASSLRGEDTEAFF. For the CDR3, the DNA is TGTGCCAGCAGCTTGCGAGGGGAGGACACTGAAGCTTTCTTT. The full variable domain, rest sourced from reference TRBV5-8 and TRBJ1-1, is EAGVTQSPTHLIKTRGQQATLRCSPISGHTSVYWYQQALGLGLQFLLWYDEGEERNRGNFPPRFSGRQFPNYSSELNVNALELEDSALYLCASSLRGEDTEAFFGQGTRLTVV.

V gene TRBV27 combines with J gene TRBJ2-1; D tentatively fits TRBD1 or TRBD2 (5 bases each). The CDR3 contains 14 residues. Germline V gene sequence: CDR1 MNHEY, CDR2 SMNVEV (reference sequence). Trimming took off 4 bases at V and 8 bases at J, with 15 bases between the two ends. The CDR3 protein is CASSWGPLSDEQFF. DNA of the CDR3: TGTGCCAGCAGTTGGGGACCATTGTCCGATGAGCAGTTCTTC.

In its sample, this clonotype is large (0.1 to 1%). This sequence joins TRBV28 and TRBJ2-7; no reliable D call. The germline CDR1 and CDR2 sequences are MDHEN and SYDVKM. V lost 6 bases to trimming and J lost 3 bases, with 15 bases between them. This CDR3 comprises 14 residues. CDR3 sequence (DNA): TGTGCCAGCAGGGTAAGGGTGGCCTTCTACGAGCAGTACTTC. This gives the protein CASRVRVAFYEQYF.

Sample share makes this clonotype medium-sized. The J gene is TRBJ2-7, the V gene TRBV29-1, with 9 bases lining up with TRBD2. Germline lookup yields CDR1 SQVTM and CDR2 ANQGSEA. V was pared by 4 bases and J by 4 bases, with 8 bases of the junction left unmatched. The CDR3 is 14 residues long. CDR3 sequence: CSVAAGGRFYEQYF. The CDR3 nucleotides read TGCAGCGTTGCGGCGGGAGGGAGGTTTTACGAGCAGTACTTC.

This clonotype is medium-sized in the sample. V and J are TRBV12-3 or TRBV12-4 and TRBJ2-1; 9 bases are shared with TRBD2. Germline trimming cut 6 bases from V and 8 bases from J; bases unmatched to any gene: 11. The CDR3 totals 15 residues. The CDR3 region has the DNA TGTGCCAGCAGCCTTCTTGCGGGAGGGCCCCATGAGCAGTTCTTC. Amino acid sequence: CASSLLAGGPHEQFF.

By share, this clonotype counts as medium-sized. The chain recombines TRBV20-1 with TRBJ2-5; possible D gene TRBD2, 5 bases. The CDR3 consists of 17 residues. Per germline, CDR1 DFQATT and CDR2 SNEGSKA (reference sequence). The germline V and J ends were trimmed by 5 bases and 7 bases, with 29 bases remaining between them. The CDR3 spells CSAVLDRGDGSFGTQYF. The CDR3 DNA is TGCAGTGCTGTACTAGACCGCGGAGACGGAAGCTTTGGGACCCAGTACTTC.

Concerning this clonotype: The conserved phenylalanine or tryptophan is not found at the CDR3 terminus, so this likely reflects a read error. In nucleotides, the CDR3 is TGTGCCACCAGTGCAACAGGGACTAGCGGGTCTACTACGCAGCAGTACCTC. It specifies CATSATGTSGSTTQQYL. V gene TRBV24-1 combines with J gene TRBJ2-7; 12 bases fit TRBD2. The germline V gene encodes CDR1 KGHDR and CDR2 SFDVKD. The CDR3 has 17 amino acids. V gave up 5 bases and J gave up 8 bases; unmatched junction bases: 15.

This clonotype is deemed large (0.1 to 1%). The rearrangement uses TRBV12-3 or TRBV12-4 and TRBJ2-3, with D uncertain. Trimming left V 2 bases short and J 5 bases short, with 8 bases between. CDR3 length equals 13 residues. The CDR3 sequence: CASSLLRRDTQYF. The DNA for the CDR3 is TGTGCCAGCAGTTTATTGAGGCGAGATACGCAGTATTTT.

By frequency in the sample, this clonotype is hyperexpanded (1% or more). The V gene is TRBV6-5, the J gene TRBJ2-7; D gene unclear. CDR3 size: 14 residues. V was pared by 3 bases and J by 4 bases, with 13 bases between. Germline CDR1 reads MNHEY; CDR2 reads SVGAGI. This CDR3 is CASSYGRKPYEQYF. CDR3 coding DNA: TGTGCCAGCAGTTATGGCAGGAAACCTTACGAGCAGTACTTC.

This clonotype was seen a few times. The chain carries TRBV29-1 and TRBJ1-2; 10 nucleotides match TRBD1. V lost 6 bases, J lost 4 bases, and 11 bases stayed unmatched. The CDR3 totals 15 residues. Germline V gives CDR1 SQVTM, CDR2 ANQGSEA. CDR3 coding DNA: TGCAGCGTGCCAAAAGGGACAGGGGTGGGCTATGGCTACACCTTC. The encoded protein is CSVPKGTGVGYGYTF.

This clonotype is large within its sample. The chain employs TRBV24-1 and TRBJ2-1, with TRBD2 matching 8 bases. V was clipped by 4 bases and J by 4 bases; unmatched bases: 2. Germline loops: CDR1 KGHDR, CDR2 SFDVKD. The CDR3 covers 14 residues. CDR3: CATSESGSYNEQFF. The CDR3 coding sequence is TGTGCCACCAGTGAGAGCGGGAGTTACAATGAGCAGTTCTTC.

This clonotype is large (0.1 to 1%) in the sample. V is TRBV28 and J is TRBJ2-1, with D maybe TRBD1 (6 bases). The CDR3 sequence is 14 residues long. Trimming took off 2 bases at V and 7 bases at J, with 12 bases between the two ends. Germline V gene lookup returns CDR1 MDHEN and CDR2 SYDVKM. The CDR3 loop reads CASSLGATGNEQFF. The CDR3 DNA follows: TGTGCCAGCAGTTTAGGAGCCACAGGGAATGAGCAGTTCTTC.

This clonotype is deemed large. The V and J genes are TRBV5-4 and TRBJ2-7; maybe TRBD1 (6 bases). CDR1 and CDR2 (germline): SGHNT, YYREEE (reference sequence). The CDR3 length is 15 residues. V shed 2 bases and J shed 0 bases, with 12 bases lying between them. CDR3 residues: CASSFGRGSSYEQYF. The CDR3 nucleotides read TGTGCCAGCAGCTTCGGCAGGGGAAGCTCCTACGAGCAGTACTTC.